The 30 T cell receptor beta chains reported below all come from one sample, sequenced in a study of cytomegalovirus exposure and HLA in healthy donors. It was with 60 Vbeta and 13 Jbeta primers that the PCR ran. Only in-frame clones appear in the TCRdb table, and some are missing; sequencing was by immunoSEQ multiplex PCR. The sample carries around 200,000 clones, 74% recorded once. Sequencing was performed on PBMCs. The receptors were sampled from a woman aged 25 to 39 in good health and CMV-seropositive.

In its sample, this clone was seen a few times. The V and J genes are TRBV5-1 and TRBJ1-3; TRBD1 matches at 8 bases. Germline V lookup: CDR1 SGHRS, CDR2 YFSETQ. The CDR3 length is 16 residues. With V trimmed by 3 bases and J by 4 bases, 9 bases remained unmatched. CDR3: CASSSMGQEGGNTIYF. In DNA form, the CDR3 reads TGCGCCAGCAGCTCGATGGGACAGGAGGGAGGAAACACCATATATTTT.

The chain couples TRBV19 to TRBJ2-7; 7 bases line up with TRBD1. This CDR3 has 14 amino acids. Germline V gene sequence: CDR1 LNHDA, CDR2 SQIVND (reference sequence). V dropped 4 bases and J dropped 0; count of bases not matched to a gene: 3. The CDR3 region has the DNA TGTGCCAGTAGTAGGAACAGGGGCTCCTACGAGCAGTACTTC. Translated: CASSRNRGSYEQYF.

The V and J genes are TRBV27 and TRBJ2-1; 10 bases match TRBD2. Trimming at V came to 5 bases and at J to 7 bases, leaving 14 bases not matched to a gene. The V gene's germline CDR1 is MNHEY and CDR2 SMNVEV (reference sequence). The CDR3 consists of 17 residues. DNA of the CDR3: TGTGCCAGCAGTCTAATCCCCCTAGCGGGAGTGCAGAATGAGCAGTTCTTC. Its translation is CASSLIPLAGVQNEQFF.

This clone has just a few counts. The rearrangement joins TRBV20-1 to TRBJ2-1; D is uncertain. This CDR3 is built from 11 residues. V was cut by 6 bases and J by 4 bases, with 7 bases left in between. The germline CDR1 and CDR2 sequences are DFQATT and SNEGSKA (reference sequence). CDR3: CSAPTYNEQFF. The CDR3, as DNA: TGCAGTGCGCCGACATACAATGAGCAGTTCTTC.

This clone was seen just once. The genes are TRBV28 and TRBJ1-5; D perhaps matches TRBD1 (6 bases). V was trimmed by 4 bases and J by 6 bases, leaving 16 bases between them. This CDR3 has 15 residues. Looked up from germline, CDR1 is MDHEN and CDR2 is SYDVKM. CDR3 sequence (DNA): TGTGCCAGCAGTTCCATCGGGGGGGGGCCTCAGCCCCAGCATTTT. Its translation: CASSSIGGGPQPQHF.

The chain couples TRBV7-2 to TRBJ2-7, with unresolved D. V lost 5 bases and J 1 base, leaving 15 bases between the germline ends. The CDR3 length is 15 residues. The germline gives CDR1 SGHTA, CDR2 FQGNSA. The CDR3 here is CASSHQRYGSYEQYF. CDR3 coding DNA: TGTGCCAGCAGCCATCAGAGGTATGGGTCCTACGAGCAGTACTTC. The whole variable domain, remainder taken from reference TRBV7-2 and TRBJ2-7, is GAGVSQSPSNKVTEKGKDVELRCDPISGHTALYWYRQSLGQGLEFLIYFQGNSAPDKSGLPSDRFSAERTGGSVSTLTIQRTQQEDSAVYLCASSHQRYGSYEQYFGPGTRLTVT.

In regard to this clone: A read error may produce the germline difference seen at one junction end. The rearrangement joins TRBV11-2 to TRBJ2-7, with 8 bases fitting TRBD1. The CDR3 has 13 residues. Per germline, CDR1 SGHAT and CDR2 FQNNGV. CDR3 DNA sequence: TGTGCCAGCAGCTCGGACAGGGCCTACGGGCAGTACTTC. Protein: CASSSDRAYGQYF.

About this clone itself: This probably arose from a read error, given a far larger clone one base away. CDR3 DNA sequence: TGTGCCAGCAGTGAAGCGCCAGGTAGCGGGGCCTACGAGCAGTTCTTC. Translating gives CASSEAPGSGAYEQFF. The chain carries TRBV6-1 and TRBJ2-7, with 8 bases fitting TRBD2. Judging by the DNA end, TRBJ2-1 fits better; the J call may be wrong. Germline loops: CDR1 MNHNS, CDR2 SASEGT. The CDR3 is 16 residues long.

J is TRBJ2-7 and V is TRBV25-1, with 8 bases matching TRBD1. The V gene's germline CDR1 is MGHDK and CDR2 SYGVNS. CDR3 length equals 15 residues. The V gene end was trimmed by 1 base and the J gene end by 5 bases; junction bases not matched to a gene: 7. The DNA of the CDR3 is TGTGCCAGCAGTGAATTACAGGGGGACGTGGACGAGCAGTACTTC. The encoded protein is CASSELQGDVDEQYF.

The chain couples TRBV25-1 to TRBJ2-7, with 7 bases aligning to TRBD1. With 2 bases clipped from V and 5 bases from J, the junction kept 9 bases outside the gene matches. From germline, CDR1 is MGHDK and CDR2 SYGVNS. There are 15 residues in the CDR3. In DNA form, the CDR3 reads TGTGCCAGCAGTGAACACAGACAGGGTACTGACGAGCAGTACTTC. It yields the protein CASSEHRQGTDEQYF.

The CDR3 sequence: CASSFRTDYSGNTIYF. Here the CDR3 DNA reads TGCGCCAGCAGCTTTCGGACAGACTACTCTGGAAACACCATATATTTT. This rearrangement joins TRBV5-1 to TRBJ1-3; a weak D match, TRBD1 (6 bases). There are 16 residues in the CDR3. V was pared by 2 bases and J by 0 bases, with 12 bases between. Germline CDR1 is SGHRS and CDR2 is YFSETQ.

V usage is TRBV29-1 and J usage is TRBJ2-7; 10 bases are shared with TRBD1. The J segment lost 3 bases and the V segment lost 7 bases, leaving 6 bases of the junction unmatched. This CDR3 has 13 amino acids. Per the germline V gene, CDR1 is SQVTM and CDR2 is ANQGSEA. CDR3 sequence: CSARQGAGYEQYF. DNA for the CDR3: TGCAGCGCAAGACAGGGGGCGGGCTACGAGCAGTACTTC.

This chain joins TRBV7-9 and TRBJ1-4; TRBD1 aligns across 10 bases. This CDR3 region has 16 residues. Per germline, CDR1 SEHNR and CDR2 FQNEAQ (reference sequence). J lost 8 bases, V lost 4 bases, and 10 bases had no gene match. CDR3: CASSSGTGAGGEKLFF. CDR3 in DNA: TGTGCCAGCAGCTCGGGGACAGGGGCCGGCGGGGAAAAACTGTTTTTT.

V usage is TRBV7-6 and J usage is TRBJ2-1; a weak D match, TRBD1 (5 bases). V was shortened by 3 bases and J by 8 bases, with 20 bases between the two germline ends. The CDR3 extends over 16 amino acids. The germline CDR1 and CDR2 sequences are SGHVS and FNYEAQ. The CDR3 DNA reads TGTGCCAGCAGCTTTCGGCCAGGGTTTGTAGTCTATGAGCAGTTCTTC. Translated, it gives CASSFRPGFVVYEQFF.

The CDR3, as DNA: TGTGCCAGCAGTGAATGGGACAGGGGGCGTACCTATGGCTACACCTTC. Protein product: CASSEWDRGRTYGYTF. The chain links TRBV6-4 to TRBJ1-2; 12 nucleotides align to TRBD1. The CDR3 consists of 16 residues. The V and J ends lost 3 bases and 4 bases, in that order; junction bases with no gene match: 6. Germline V CDR1 and CDR2: MRHNA, SNTAGT.

CDR3 nucleotide sequence: TGTGCCAGCAGCATTGGGTTGGGCAGCATATATTTT. It translates to CASSIGLGSIYF. The rearrangement joins TRBV5-6 to TRBJ1-3; D gene uncertain. Germline V CDR1 and CDR2: SGHDT, YYEEEE. The length of the CDR3 is 12 residues. Trimming took 4 bases from V and 12 from J, leaving 14 bases between them.

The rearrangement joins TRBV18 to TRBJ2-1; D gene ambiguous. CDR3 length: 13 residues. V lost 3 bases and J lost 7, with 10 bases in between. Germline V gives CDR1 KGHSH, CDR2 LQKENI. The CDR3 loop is CASSPGDANEQFF. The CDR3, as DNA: TGTGCCAGCTCACCGGGCGACGCTAATGAGCAGTTCTTC.

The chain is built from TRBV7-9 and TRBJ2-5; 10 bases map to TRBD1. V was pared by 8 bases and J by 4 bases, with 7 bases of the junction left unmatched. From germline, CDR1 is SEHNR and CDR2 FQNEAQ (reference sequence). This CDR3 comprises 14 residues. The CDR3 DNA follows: TGTGCCAGCTTGGAGACAGGGGGCCGAGAGACCCAGTACTTC. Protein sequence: CASLETGGRETQYF.

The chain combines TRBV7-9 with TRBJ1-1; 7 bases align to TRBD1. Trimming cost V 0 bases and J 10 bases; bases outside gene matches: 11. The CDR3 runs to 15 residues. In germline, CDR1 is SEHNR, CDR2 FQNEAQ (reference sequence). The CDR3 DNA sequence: TGTGCCAGCAGCTTAGCGGGGACAGATGGCCCTGGAGCTTTCTTT. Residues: CASSLAGTDGPGAFF.

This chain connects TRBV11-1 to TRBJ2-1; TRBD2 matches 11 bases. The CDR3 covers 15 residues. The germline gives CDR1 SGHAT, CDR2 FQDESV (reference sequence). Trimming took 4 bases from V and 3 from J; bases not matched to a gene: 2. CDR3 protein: CASSSGTSGYNEQFF. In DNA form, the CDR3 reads TGTGCCAGCAGCTCCGGGACTAGCGGCTACAATGAGCAGTTCTTC.

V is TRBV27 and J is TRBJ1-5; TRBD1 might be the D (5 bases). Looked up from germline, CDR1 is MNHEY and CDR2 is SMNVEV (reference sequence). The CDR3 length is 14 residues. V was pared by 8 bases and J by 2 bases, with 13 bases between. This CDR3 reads CASGGGERNQPQHF. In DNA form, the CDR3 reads TGTGCCAGCGGCGGGGGAGAGCGCAATCAGCCCCAGCATTTT.

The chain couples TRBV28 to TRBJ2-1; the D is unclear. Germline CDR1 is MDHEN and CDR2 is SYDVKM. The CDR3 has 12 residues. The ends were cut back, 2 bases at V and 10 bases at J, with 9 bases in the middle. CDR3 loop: CASSLNVREQFF. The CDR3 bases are TGTGCCAGCAGTTTAAATGTACGGGAGCAGTTCTTC.

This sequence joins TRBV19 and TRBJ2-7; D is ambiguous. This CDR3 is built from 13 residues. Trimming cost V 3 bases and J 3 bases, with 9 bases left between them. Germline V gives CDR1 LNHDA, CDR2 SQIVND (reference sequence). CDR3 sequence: CASSMSGFYEQYF. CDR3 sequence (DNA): TGTGCCAGTAGTATGTCTGGCTTCTACGAGCAGTACTTC.

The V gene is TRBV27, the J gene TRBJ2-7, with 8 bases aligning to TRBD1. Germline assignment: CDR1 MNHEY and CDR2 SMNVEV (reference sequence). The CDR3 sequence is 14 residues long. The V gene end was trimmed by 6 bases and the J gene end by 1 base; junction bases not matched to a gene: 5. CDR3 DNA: TGTGCCAGCAGATACCAGGGGGCATCCTACGAGCAGTACTTC. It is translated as CASRYQGASYEQYF.

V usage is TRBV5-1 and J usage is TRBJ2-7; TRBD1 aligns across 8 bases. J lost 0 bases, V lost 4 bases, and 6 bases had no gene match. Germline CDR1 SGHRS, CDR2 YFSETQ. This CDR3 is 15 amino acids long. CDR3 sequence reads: CASSVGQGFSYEQYF. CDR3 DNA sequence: TGCGCCAGCAGCGTTGGACAGGGTTTCTCCTACGAGCAGTACTTC.

CDR3 in DNA: TGTGCCAGCAGTGGACAGGGGGCCCACACCGATGAGCAGTTCTTC. Translation: CASSGQGAHTDEQFF. This chain joins TRBV6-5 and TRBJ2-1, with TRBD1 matching 11 bases. Germline assignment: CDR1 MNHEY and CDR2 SVGAGI. V shed 5 bases and J 8 bases; nucleotides not matched to a gene: 8. There are 15 residues in the CDR3.

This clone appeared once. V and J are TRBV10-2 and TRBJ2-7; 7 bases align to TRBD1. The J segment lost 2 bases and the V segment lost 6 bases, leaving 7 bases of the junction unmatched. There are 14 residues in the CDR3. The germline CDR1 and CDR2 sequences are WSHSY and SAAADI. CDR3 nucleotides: TGCGCCAGCAGCGGGGACAGCCATACCTACGAGCAGTACTTC. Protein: CASSGDSHTYEQYF.

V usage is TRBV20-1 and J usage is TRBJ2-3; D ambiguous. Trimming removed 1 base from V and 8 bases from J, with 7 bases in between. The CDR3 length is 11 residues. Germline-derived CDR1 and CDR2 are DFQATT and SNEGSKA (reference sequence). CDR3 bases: TGCAGTGCTAGAGGGTCAGGTACGCAGTATTTT. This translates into CSARGSGTQYF.

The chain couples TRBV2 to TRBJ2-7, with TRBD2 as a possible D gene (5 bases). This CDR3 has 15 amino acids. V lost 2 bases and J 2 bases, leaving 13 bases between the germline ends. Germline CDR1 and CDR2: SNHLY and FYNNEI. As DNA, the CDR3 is TGTGCCAGCAGTGAACTCCACCGGGGTGCCTACGAGCAGTACTTC. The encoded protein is CASSELHRGAYEQYF.

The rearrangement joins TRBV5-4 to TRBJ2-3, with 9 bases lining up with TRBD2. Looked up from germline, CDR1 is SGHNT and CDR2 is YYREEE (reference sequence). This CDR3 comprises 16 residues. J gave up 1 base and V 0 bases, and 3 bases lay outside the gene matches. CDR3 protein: CASSLGAGGRTDTQYF. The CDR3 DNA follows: TGTGCCAGCAGCTTGGGAGCGGGAGGCCGCACAGATACGCAGTATTTT.